These T cell receptor beta chains were read from a single sample in a study of cytomegalovirus exposure and HLA in healthy donors. TCRdb's table, derived via immunoSEQ multiplex PCR, lists solely in-frame clones and lacks some. The repertoire consists of under 200,000 clones, with approximately 11% occurring once and the leading ten covering roughly 7.7%. Input material: PBMCs. These receptors originate from a man aged 50 to 60 in good health and CMV-seropositive. Each CDR3 is given with its conserved first and last residue. The order of the fields is V gene, clone size, D gene, J gene, CDR3 protein, CDR3 DNA. A D gene is named only where the DNA matches it firmly. Clone size is given for some rows only: seen once, a few or many times, or a class if the clone is expanded.

>TRBV19|NA|NA|TRBJ1-2
CASRTVRGYTF
TGTGCCAGTAGGACAGTGCGAGGCTACACCTTC
>TRBV10-3|few|NA|TRBJ1-6
CAIRDRTNSPLHF
TGTGCCATCAGGGACAGAACTAATTCACCCCTCCACTTT
>TRBV5-6|NA|NA|TRBJ1-2
CASSSTGYGGYTF
TGTGCCAGCAGTTCTACAGGGTACGGCGGCTACACCTTC
>TRBV19|NA|TRBD1|TRBJ2-5
CASSMGQGKGETQYF
TGTGCCAGTAGTATGGGACAGGGGAAGGGAGAGACCCAGTACTTC
>TRBV10-3|NA|NA|TRBJ2-7
CAIRPNREPYEQYF
TGTGCCATCAGGCCCAACAGGGAACCCTACGAGCAGTACTTC
>TRBV30|few|TRBD1|TRBJ1-1
CAWAGTGVTEAFF
TGTGCCTGGGCCGGGACAGGGGTGACTGAAGCTTTCTTT
>TRBV7-2|few|NA|TRBJ1-6
CASSSHHAGPLNSPLHF
TGTGCCAGCAGCTCCCATCATGCAGGGCCCTTGAATTCACCCCTCCACTTT
>TRBV5-1|few|TRBD1|TRBJ1-1
CASSSDRGQTEAFF
TGCGCCAGCAGCTCGGACAGGGGGCAGACTGAAGCTTTCTTT
>TRBV6-5|NA|NA|TRBJ2-3
CASSRSGPSTDTQYF
TGTGCCAGCAGCCGGAGCGGCCCGAGCACAGATACGCAGTATTTT
>TRBV7-8|few|TRBD2|TRBJ2-7
CASSPRGGARTYEQYF
TGTGCCAGCAGCCCCCGGGGAGGGGCCAGAACCTACGAGCAGTACTTC
>TRBV2|few|NA|TRBJ1-6
CASTITVLPLNSPLHF
TGTGCCAGCACTATAACGGTTCTGCCCCTTAATTCACCCCTCCACTTT
>TRBV6-5|NA|NA|TRBJ1-2
CASFSQGDYGYTF
TGTGCCAGCTTTTCACAGGGTGACTATGGCTACACCTTC
>TRBV6-5|few|TRBD2|TRBJ2-1
CASSPGGRGEFF
TGTGCCAGCAGTCCCGGTGGGAGGGGAGAGTTCTTC
>TRBV5-6|NA|TRBD1|TRBJ2-4
CASSLRGLAKNIQYF
TGTGCCAGCAGCTTGAGGGGGCTAGCCAAAAACATTCAGTACTTC
>TRBV9|few|NA|TRBJ1-1
CASSVGGGQGTEAFF
TGTGCCAGCAGCGTAGGGGGAGGGCAAGGCACTGAAGCTTTCTTT
>TRBV19|once|TRBD1|TRBJ1-2
CASRKPWDRVVDYGYTF
TGTGCCAGTAGAAAGCCCTGGGACAGGGTCGTTGACTATGGCTACACCTTC
>TRBV10-3|NA|TRBD2|TRBJ2-3
CAISSGGAQDTQYF
TGTGCCATCAGTAGCGGGGGGGCACAAGATACGCAGTATTTT
>TRBV6-5|few|NA|TRBJ2-1
CASTRGGSYNEQFF
TGTGCCAGCACGAGGGGGGGATCCTACAATGAGCAGTTCTTC
>TRBV27|few|TRBD2|TRBJ2-7
CASSLLAGGPSYEQYF
TGTGCCAGCAGTTTACTAGCGGGGGGGCCTTCCTACGAGCAGTACTTC
>TRBV28|NA|TRBD1|TRBJ1-5
CASSLTGEGPWGQPQHF
TGTGCCAGCAGCTTGACAGGGGAGGGCCCTTGGGGACAGCCCCAGCATTTT
>TRBV6-1|many|NA|TRBJ1-6
CASSEVAVNSPLHF
TGTGCCAGCAGTGAAGTGGCGGTTAATTCACCCCTCCACTTT
>TRBV7-8|NA|NA|TRBJ1-2
CASSLALGASDYGYTF
TGTGCCAGCAGCTTAGCCCTCGGAGCTTCGGACTATGGCTACACCTTC
>TRBV10-3|few|NA|TRBJ1-2
CAISGAYGYTF
TGTGCCATCAGTGGAGCATATGGCTACACCTTC
>TRBV5-6|NA|NA|TRBJ1-1
CASSLALGSLNTEAFF
TGTGCCAGCAGCTTGGCCTTAGGGAGCCTGAACACTGAAGCTTTCTTT
>TRBV10-1|few|NA|TRBJ2-3
CASSEGRGLGTDTQYF
TGCGCCAGCAGTGAGGGTAGGGGGTTAGGCACAGATACGCAGTATTTT
>TRBV7-9|NA|TRBD1|TRBJ2-3
CASSLGTGTQYF
TGTGCCAGCAGCTTGGGGACAGGAACGCAGTATTTT
>TRBV7-9|few|NA|TRBJ1-6
CASSLARGGNSPLHF
TGTGCCAGCAGCTTAGCGCGGGGAGGCAATTCACCCCTCCACTTT
>TRBV6-1|NA|TRBD2|TRBJ2-5
CASSEQRGGARETQYF
TGTGCCAGCAGTGAACAGCGGGGGGGCGCTAGGGAGACCCAGTACTTC
>TRBV28|NA|TRBD1|TRBJ1-3
CASSFGGQGFTGNTIYF
TGTGCCAGCAGTTTTGGGGGACAGGGTTTCACTGGAAACACCATATATTTT
>TRBV18|few|NA|TRBJ1-1
CASSPSRVGLTEAFF
TGTGCCAGCTCACCTTCCAGGGTGGGGCTCACTGAAGCTTTCTTT
>TRBV19|NA|TRBD1|TRBJ1-1
CASSRGTLWAFF
TGTGCCAGTAGCAGGGGGACTCTTTGGGCTTTCTTT
>TRBV30|few|NA|TRBJ1-1
CAWSRRGVRTEAFF
TGTGCCTGGAGTCGGCGGGGGGTGAGGACTGAAGCTTTCTTT
>TRBV9|NA|TRBD1|TRBJ1-6
CASSGTGGGGNSPLHF
TGTGCCAGCAGCGGTACAGGGGGCGGTGGGAATTCACCCCTCCACTTT
>TRBV6-1|few|NA|TRBJ2-3
CAIQVSGTDTQYF
TGTGCCATACAGGTCTCGGGCACAGATACGCAGTATTTT
>TRBV28|NA|TRBD2|TRBJ2-3
CASALVSGGLRDTQYF
TGTGCCAGCGCCCTAGTGAGCGGGGGCTTAAGAGATACGCAGTATTTT
>TRBV4-3|NA|NA|TRBJ1-3
CASSLIIGGAGGNTIYF
TGCGCCAGCAGCCTTATCATCGGGGGGGCAGGTGGAAACACCATATATTTT
>TRBV5-1|few|NA|TRBJ1-4
CASSLGGGAQTNEKLFF
TGCGCCAGCAGCTTGGGTGGGGGGGCCCAAACTAATGAAAAACTGTTTTTT
>TRBV10-3|few|NA|TRBJ2-5
CAIAPGGRETQYF
TGTGCCATCGCCCCGGGGGGCCGGGAGACCCAGTACTTC
>TRBV11-2|NA|TRBD1|TRBJ2-3
CASSSDRGHTDTQYF
TGTGCCAGCAGCTCGGACAGGGGGCACACAGATACGCAGTATTTT
>TRBV14|few|NA|TRBJ1-4
CASSQGVAEGRGEKLFF
TGTGCCAGCAGCCAAGGGGTGGCGGAAGGACGGGGTGAAAAACTGTTTTTT
>TRBV7-9|NA|NA|TRBJ1-1
CASSFGQSTEAFF
TGTGCCAGCAGCTTTGGACAGAGCACTGAAGCTTTCTTT
>TRBV6-5|few|TRBD2|TRBJ2-2
CASSWAGTSGSGELFF
TGTGCCAGCAGTTGGGCCGGGACTAGCGGATCCGGGGAGCTGTTTTTT
>TRBV15|few|NA|TRBJ1-3
CATSIGRAGNTIYF
TGTGCCACCAGCATAGGCAGGGCCGGAAACACCATATATTTT
>TRBV7-3|few|NA|TRBJ1-1
CASSLYGGNTEAFF
TGTGCCAGCAGCTTATACGGGGGGAACACTGAAGCTTTCTTT
>TRBV5-1|few|TRBD1|TRBJ2-4
CASSTGTVDKNIQYF
TGCGCCAGCAGCACGGGGACAGTGGACAAAAACATTCAGTACTTC
>TRBV29-1|few|TRBD1|TRBJ2-6
CSVPGGSGANVLTF
TGCAGCGTCCCAGGGGGCTCTGGGGCCAACGTCCTGACTTTC
>TRBV7-2|NA|TRBD2|TRBJ2-1
CASSETGLAGNEQFF
TGTGCCAGCAGCGAAACGGGACTAGCGGGTAATGAGCAGTTCTTC
>TRBV5-8|NA|NA|TRBJ2-5
CASIRIETQYF
TGTGCCAGCATTCGTATAGAGACCCAGTACTTC
>TRBV7-2|NA|TRBD1|TRBJ1-1
CASSKRGTAPASNTEAFF
TGTGCCAGCAGCAAACGCGGGACAGCACCAGCATCGAACACTGAAGCTTTCTTT
>TRBV25-1|NA|TRBD1|TRBJ1-1
CASSGTGRNTEAFF
TGTGCCAGCAGTGGGACAGGGAGGAACACTGAAGCTTTCTTT
>TRBV7-3|few|TRBD2|TRBJ2-5
CASSLMGGGQETQYF
TGTGCCAGCAGCTTAATGGGCGGGGGCCAAGAGACCCAGTACTTC
>TRBV5-4|few|NA|TRBJ2-3
CASSHPALAADTQYF
TGTGCCAGCAGCCACCCGGCCTTGGCGGCAGATACGCAGTATTTT
>TRBV28|NA|TRBD1|TRBJ1-1
CASSAGQGNTEAFF
TGTGCCAGCAGTGCCGGACAGGGGAACACTGAAGCTTTCTTT
>TRBV5-6|many|NA|TRBJ1-1
CASSLEPGNTEAFF
TGTGCCAGCAGCTTGGAACCAGGGAACACTGAAGCTTTCTTT
>TRBV19|few|NA|TRBJ2-1
CASSIDAGPTYNEQFF
TGTGCCAGTAGTATAGACGCGGGACCAACCTACAATGAGCAGTTCTTC